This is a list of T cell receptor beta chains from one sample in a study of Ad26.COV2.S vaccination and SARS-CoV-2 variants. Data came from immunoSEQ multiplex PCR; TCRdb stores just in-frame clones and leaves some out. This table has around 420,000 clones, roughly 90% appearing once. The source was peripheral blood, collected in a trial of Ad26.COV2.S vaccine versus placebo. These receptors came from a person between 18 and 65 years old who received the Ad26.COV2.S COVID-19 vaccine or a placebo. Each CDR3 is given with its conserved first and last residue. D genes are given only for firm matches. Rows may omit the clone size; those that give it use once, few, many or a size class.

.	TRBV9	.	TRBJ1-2	TGTGCCAGCAGCGCGGTGTCCTCCCCCCATAACTATGGCTACACCTTC	CASSAVSSPHNYGYTF
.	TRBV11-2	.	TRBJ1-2	TGTGCCAGCAGCTTCCTTAAGTTTAACTATGGCTACACCTTC	CASSFLKFNYGYTF
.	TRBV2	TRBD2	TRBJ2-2	TGTGCCAGCAGTCGGAGCGGGGGACCCGGGGAGCTGTTTTTT	CASSRSGGPGELFF
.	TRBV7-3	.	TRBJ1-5	TGTGCCAGCAGCTTAACAGGGGGGGATCAGCCCCAGCATTTT	CASSLTGGDQPQHF
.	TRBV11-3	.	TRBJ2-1	TGTGCCAGCAGCTTAGACTTCGGAGGGGGTAGCCGGGAGCAGTTCTTC	CASSLDFGGGSREQFF
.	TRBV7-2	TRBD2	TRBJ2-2	TGTGCCAGCAGCTTAGTAGCGGGGTACACCGGGGAGCTGTTTTTT	CASSLVAGYTGELFF
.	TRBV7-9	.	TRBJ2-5	TGTGCCAGCAGCCCCCGTCAGCAAGAGACCCAGTACTTC	CASSPRQQETQYF
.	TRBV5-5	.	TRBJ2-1	TGTGCCAGCAGCTTGGATCCGGGACGGGATGAGCAGTTCTTC	CASSLDPGRDEQFF
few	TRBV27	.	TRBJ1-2	TGTGCCAGCAGCGACTACTATGGCTACACCTTC	CASSDYYGYTF
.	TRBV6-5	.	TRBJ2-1	TGTGCCAGCAGACCTCGGGGGGCCCCCTACAATGAGCAGTTCTTC	CASRPRGAPYNEQFF
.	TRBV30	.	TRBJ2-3	TGTGCCTGGAGTGTGAGACAGGCCACAGATACGCAGTATTTT	CAWSVRQATDTQYF
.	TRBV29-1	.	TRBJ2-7	TGCAGCGTAATAGGCAGGGAAGGCCACGAGCAGTACTTC	CSVIGREGHEQYF
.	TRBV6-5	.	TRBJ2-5	TGTGCCAGCAGCCGGGACGTGAGGGAGACCCAGTACTTC	CASSRDVRETQYF
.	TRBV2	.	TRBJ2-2	TGTGCCAGCGCTCTAGGTGCCGGGGAGCTGTTTTTT	CASALGAGELFF
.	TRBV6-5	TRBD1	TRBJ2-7	TGTGCCAGCAGTTACTTTACCCCGGGACAGGGGTACGAGCAGTACTTC	CASSYFTPGQGYEQYF
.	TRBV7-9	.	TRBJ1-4	TGTGCCAGCAGCTTATCTTTACAGGGTAGTAATGAAAAACTGTTTTTT	CASSLSLQGSNEKLFF
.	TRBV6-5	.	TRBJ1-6	TGTGCCAGCAGTTACACTGGGTTGCCCCTCCACTTT	CASSYTGLPLHF
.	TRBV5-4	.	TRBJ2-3	TGTGCCAGCAGTTTCGCCACAGATACGCAGTATTTT	CASSFATDTQYF
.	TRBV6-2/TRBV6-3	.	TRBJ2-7	TGTGCCAGCAGTTTCACGGACAGCTCCTACGAGCAGTACTTC	CASSFTDSSYEQYF
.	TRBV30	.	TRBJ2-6	TGTGCCTGGAGCGGACCGTCGGCATCTGGGGCCAACGTCCTGACTTTC	CAWSGPSASGANVLTF
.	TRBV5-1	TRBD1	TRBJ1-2	TGCGCCAGCAGCTTGCAACCGACAGGGGCGGCCGCATATAACTATGGCTACACCTTC	CASSLQPTGAAAYNYGYTF
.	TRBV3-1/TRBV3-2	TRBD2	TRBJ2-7	TGTGCCAGCAGCCAAGATCGCGGGGGGGAGCAGTACTTC	CASSQDRGGEQYF
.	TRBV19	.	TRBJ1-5	TGTGCCAGTAGTACGCCGCTCACAGCCACCAATCAGCCCCAGCATTTT	CASSTPLTATNQPQHF
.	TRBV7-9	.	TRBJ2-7	TGTGCCAGCAGCCCCTTGCAGGGATACGAGCAGTACTTC	CASSPLQGYEQYF
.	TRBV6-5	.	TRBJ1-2	TGTGCCAGCAGAACGAGACAGATAACAACCTATGGCTACACCTTC	CASRTRQITTYGYTF
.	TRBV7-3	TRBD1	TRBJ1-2	TGTGCCAGCAGCTTATTTGGACAGGGAGACGGCTACACCTTC	CASSLFGQGDGYTF
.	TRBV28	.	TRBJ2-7	TGTGCCAGCAGTGGGTCACTGAGGGTATCCTACGAGCAGTACTTC	CASSGSLRVSYEQYF
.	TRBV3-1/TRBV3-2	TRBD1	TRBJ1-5	TGTGCCAGCAGCCAAGTGGGGACAGGCTCCTATAGCAATCAGCCCCAGCATTTT	CASSQVGTGSYSNQPQHF
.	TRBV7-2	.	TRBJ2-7	TGTGCCAGCAGCTTAGCCGGGGGGCAGTCCTACGAGCAGTACTTC	CASSLAGGQSYEQYF
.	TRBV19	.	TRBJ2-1	TGTGCCAGTAGGTCCCCCCAGGGGTACAATGAGCAGTTCTTC	CASRSPQGYNEQFF
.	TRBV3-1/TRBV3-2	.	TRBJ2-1	TGTGCCAGCAGCCAGGGCAGGGGGGCAAACAATGAGCAGTTCTTC	CASSQGRGANNEQFF
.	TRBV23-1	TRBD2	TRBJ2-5	TGCGCCAGCAGCCCCTGGACTAGGCAAGAGACCCAGTACTTC	CASSPWTRQETQYF
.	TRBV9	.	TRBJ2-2	TGTGCCAGCAGCGTAGTGGCAGGGAACACCGGGGAGCTGTTTTTT	CASSVVAGNTGELFF
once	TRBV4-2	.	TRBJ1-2	TGTGCCAGCAGCCAAGGCCAAATAGGGAATTTAGCGGTCTATGGCTACACCTTC	CASSQGQIGNLAVYGYTF
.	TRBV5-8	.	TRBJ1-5	TGTGCCAGCAGCTTCGTTCGGATAAATCAGCCCCAGCATTTT	CASSFVRINQPQHF
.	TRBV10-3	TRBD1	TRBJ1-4	TGTGCCACGGGACAGGGGGATGAAAAACTGTTTTTT	CATGQGDEKLFF
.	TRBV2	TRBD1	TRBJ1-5	TGTGCCAGCTTACAGGGGCTCGATCAGCCCCAGCATTTT	CASLQGLDQPQHF
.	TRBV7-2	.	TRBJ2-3	TGTGCCAGCAGCTTAGTTGGGGATACGCAGTATTTT	CASSLVGDTQYF
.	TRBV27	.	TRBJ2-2	TGTGCCAGCAGACGGACCGGGGAGCTGTTTTTT	CASRRTGELFF